These T cell receptor beta chains were read from a single sample in a study of blood T cell repertoires in COVID-19. Generated by immunoSEQ multiplex PCR, the TCRdb table keeps only in-frame clones and is missing some. The repertoire holds under 300,000 clones, about 85% seen once, with roughly 14% in the top ten. The sequenced material came from peripheral blood. The receptor source for this set is a human donor in a cohort sampled during active COVID-19. The CDR3 runs from the conserved cysteine through the conserved F or W. The D gene is left open where the match is weak. Size is omitted from some rows. Given values are once, few, many or a class for expanded clones.

j_call	cdr3_length	clone_size	d_call	v_call	cdr3_nt	cdr3_aa
TRBJ1-4	14	.	.	TRBV2	TGTGCCAGCAGTGCGCTGGGACTTAATGAAAAACTGTTTTTT	CASSALGLNEKLFF
TRBJ2-1	16	few	TRBD1	TRBV4-3	TGCGCCAGCAGCCAAGCTGCAGGGGGCTCCTACAATGAGCAGTTCTTC	CASSQAAGGSYNEQFF
TRBJ2-3	16	.	.	TRBV9	TGTGCCAGCAGCCCATTAGGGGGGGGGACCACAGATACGCAGTATTTT	CASSPLGGGTTDTQYF
TRBJ1-2	15	once	.	TRBV3-1/TRBV3-2	TGTGCCAGCAGCCAAGAACCAGGGAGGGCCGGTGGCTACACCTTC	CASSQEPGRAGGYTF
TRBJ1-4	16	.	TRBD1	TRBV20-1	TGCAGTGCTAGTTTGGCACGGTCAGGGGGGTACGAAAAACTGTTTTTT	CSASLARSGGYEKLFF
TRBJ2-2	12	.	.	TRBV19	TGTGCCAGTAGTGGACAGACCGGGGAGCTGTTTTTT	CASSGQTGELFF
TRBJ2-7	14	.	.	TRBV27	TGTGCCAGCAGTTTCAGGGGAAGCTCCTACGAGCAGTACTTC	CASSFRGSSYEQYF
TRBJ2-7	13	.	TRBD1	TRBV7-9	TGTGCCAGCAGCTCGATGGACAGGTACGAGCAGTACTTC	CASSSMDRYEQYF
TRBJ2-1	12	once	TRBD2	TRBV6-2/TRBV6-3	TGTGCCAGCAGTCAGCTAGCGGGATTGGAGTTCTTC	CASSQLAGLEFF
TRBJ2-5	13	.	.	TRBV15	TGTGCCACCAGCTCCTTCAACGGGGAGACCCAGTACTTC	CATSSFNGETQYF
TRBJ1-5	13	.	.	TRBV3-1/TRBV3-2	TGTGCCAGCAGCTACACAACCAATCAGCCCCAGCATTTT	CASSYTTNQPQHF
TRBJ2-5	13	few	.	TRBV7-2	TGTGCCAGCGGAGGGGGCCTGGGAGAGACCCAGTACTTC	CASGGGLGETQYF
TRBJ1-1	14	.	.	TRBV27	TGTGCCAGCAGTCTAGGGACACGGGCAACTGAAGCTTTCTTT	CASSLGTRATEAFF
TRBJ2-7	13	once	TRBD1	TRBV2	TGTGCCAGCAGTGGGACAGGGAGAGGCGAGCAGTACTTC	CASSGTGRGEQYF
TRBJ1-3	16	.	TRBD1	TRBV7-2	TGTGCCAGCAGCTGGGGACAGCCGACCTCTGGAAACACCATATATTTT	CASSWGQPTSGNTIYF
TRBJ2-2	11	.	.	TRBV14	TGTGCCAGCAGCCGAGGTACGGAGCTGTTTTTT	CASSRGTELFF
TRBJ2-3	12	.	.	TRBV25-1	TGTGCCAGCGGAGGGACAGCAGATACGCAGTATTTT	CASGGTADTQYF
TRBJ2-7	13	.	.	TRBV5-1	TGCGCCAGCAGCTTGGGGGCCCGGTACGAGCAGTACTTC	CASSLGARYEQYF
TRBJ2-1	12	.	.	TRBV25-1	TGTGCCACTTCCGTGGGAGTTAATGAGCAGTTCTTC	CATSVGVNEQFF
TRBJ2-1	12	.	.	TRBV20-1	TGCAGTGCTAGTGTGACAGGCAATGAGCAGTTCTTC	CSASVTGNEQFF
TRBJ2-7	14	.	TRBD1	TRBV3-1/TRBV3-2	TGTGCCAGCAGAAAACAGGGGAGCTCCTACGAGCAGTACTTC	CASRKQGSSYEQYF
TRBJ2-7	14	once	TRBD1	TRBV7-9	TGTGCCAGCAGCTTAGGGACAGGACCCTACGAGCAGTACTTC	CASSLGTGPYEQYF
TRBJ2-5	14	.	TRBD1	TRBV7-2	TGTGCCAGCAGCTTCACAGGGGGCGCCGAGACCCAGTACTTC	CASSFTGGAETQYF
TRBJ2-7	11	.	.	TRBV6-2/TRBV6-3	TGTGCCAGCAGTCAGGGAAACGAGCAGTACTTC	CASSQGNEQYF
TRBJ2-7	17	.	.	TRBV3-1/TRBV3-2	TGTGCCAGCAGCCAAGGGTCTGGGGCGGGATACTTCTACGAGCAGTACTTC	CASSQGSGAGYFYEQYF
TRBJ1-2	13	.	.	TRBV7-2	TGTGCCAGCAGCTTAAGACAGATGGGAGGCTACACCTTC	CASSLRQMGGYTF
TRBJ2-1	17	once	TRBD2	TRBV5-1	TGCGCCAGCAGCCCAACGGAGGGCGGGAGGGCCGGGAATGAGCAGTTCTTC	CASSPTEGGRAGNEQFF
TRBJ2-5	15	.	.	TRBV15	TGTGCCACCAGCAGAGATGGGCAGGGCGAAGAGACCCAGTACTTC	CATSRDGQGEETQYF
TRBJ1-6	13	.	.	TRBV11-2	TGTGCCAGCAGCTTATCGCCGGGATCACCCCTCCACTTT	CASSLSPGSPLHF
TRBJ2-4	18	.	TRBD1	TRBV7-9	TGTGCCAGCAGCTTAGCGCTATCCGGGACCCGGGGACAGGACATTCAGTACTTC	CASSLALSGTRGQDIQYF
TRBJ2-7	14	.	.	TRBV9	TGTGCCAGCAGCGCAACCTCGCGTCTCGGCGAGCAGTACTTC	CASSATSRLGEQYF
TRBJ2-7	15	.	TRBD1	TRBV28	TGTGCCAGCAGTAATGGGGGACAGGGCTACCCGGAGCAGTACTTC	CASSNGGQGYPEQYF
TRBJ2-5	13	once	.	TRBV27	TGTGCCAGCAGTCTCAGGGAAAGCGAGACCCAGTACTTC	CASSLRESETQYF
TRBJ1-6	12	.	TRBD1	TRBV7-9	TGTGCCAGCGACAGGGGAGGTTCACCCCTCCACTTT	CASDRGGSPLHF
TRBJ1-1	15	few	TRBD1	TRBV3-1/TRBV3-2	TGTGCCAGCAGCCAACGACAGGGAAAAAACACTGAAGCTTTCTTT	CASSQRQGKNTEAFF
TRBJ2-7	12	.	.	TRBV7-9	TGTGCCAGCAGTTCCGATTTAGCCGAGCAGTACTTC	CASSSDLAEQYF
TRBJ1-4	13	.	.	TRBV4-1	TGCGCCAGCAGCCAGACGGGAGCTGAAAAACTGTTTTTT	CASSQTGAEKLFF
TRBJ2-3	14	.	TRBD2	TRBV28	TGTGCCAGCAGTTTGGCGGGGGGGTTAGATACGCAGTATTTT	CASSLAGGLDTQYF
TRBJ2-1	13	.	.	TRBV4-1	TGCGCCAGCAGCCAAGCCCCAGGGGATGAGCAGTTCTTC	CASSQAPGDEQFF
TRBJ1-1	12	.	.	TRBV27	TGTGCCAGCAGTTCTGTAGGACAGGAAGCTTTCTTT	CASSSVGQEAFF
TRBJ2-1	11	.	.	TRBV6-5	TGTGCCAGCAGCGAGAGGGATGAGCAGTTCTTC	CASSERDEQFF
TRBJ2-7	14	.	.	TRBV29-1	TGCAGCGTTGAACCTGGCGGCAGAAGTGCCGAGCAGTACTTC	CSVEPGGRSAEQYF